The rows below give T cell receptor beta chains drawn from one sample of a study of breast tumors, draining lymph nodes, adjacent tissues. MiXCR, applied by TCRdb to the multiplex PCR reads, yields one record per CDR3 protein. The sample contains about 150,000 distinct CDR3 sequences, 20% to 25% of which appear only once. The specimen sequenced was axillary lymph node tissue. The receptors were gathered from a female donor with breast cancer. Some clones in this sample may be carry-over from other donors' samples. CDR3s include the opening cysteine and the closing phenylalanine or tryptophan. The order of the fields is clone size, V gene, CDR3 protein. A row's size may be missing; if present it is once, few, many or a size class.

many TRBV5-4 CASSLGTSVSYNEQFF
many TRBV7-2 CASSLDSYYGYTF
many TRBV9 CASSPGHLTSEETQYF
many TRBV5-1 CASSFTPGTGGHEQYF
many TRBV24-1 CATSDPSGEDYNEQFF
many TRBV5-6 CASSWGTSSYEQYF
many TRBV7-2 CASSLGDPRIPYEQYF
many TRBV7-9 CASSLVTGLSGNTIYF
many TRBV20-1 CSAYSGRANEQYF
many TRBV29-1 CSGRTSGRDTQYF
many TRBV19 CASSARRTGSSYNSPLHF
many TRBV6-1 CASSKREANEKLFF
many TRBV20-1 CSARVGGGETQYF
many TRBV6-4 CASNPKEVPNEQFF
many TRBV20-1 CSARIGTQYNSPLHF
many TRBV9 CASNFGHRITDTQYF
many TRBV7-2 CASVPGGVDTQYF
many TRBV7-9 CAIKTGEETQYF
many TRBV20-1 CSARDQDGQGYYEQYF
many TRBV5-1 CASSLVVSGRGSTDTQYF
many TRBV7-2 CASSLQRLAVDEQYF
. TRBV6-6 CASSKTSGRAEETQYF
many TRBV6-1 CASSDGQGRKQYF
many TRBV6-4 CASSVPGQGAEESNQPQHF
many TRBV20-1 CSARSLVGDNQPQHF
many TRBV9 CASSVGSGTYEQYF
. TRBV4-2 CASSLELRVAEAFF
many TRBV19 CASSIRLPLAGHSYEQYF
many TRBV7-2 CASSLGPHYEQYF
many TRBV7-2 CASSLAQGAHEQFF
many TRBV5-6 CASSLQPLQGTQYF
many TRBV6-2/TRBV6-3 CASSTPDRNTDTQYF
many TRBV19 CASSIGAGRSTGELFF
. TRBV27 CASSLSWTGSSYEQYF
. TRBV6-2/TRBV6-3 CASSWGLAGDGGEQFF
many TRBV5-5 CASSLTGAPNQPQHF
. TRBV28 CASSFSTGKSSYEQYF
many TRBV6-2/TRBV6-3 CASRPSTYEQYF
. TRBV28 CASSFRGLYGYTF
many TRBV27 CASSSTGFGDFSYEQYF
many TRBV19 CASSGTAANEKLFF
many TRBV15 CATSRDPRTVHEQYF
many TRBV24-1 CATSDREGYEQYF
many TRBV9 CASGRQGPNSPLHF
many TRBV20-1 CSARPGHQAETQYF